This T cell receptor beta chain is from a study of post-analysis software for immune sequencing data. Study-level results: About 5 TRBV segments appeared more often in patients than in controls, and TRBV5-6, TRBV5-1 and TRBV20-1 were among these.

cDNA libraries of TCR beta carried unique molecular identifiers. Via MiXCR, TCRdb re-called the PCR reads, giving one row per CDR3 protein. The sample includes 740,000 or so distinct CDR3 sequences, about 53% seen only once; the top ten take about 4.5%. The V end lost 0 bases, the J end lost 0 bases, and 6 bases lay between the germline ends. The CDR3 runs 14 residues. Germline V gives CDR1 SGDLS, CDR2 YYNGEE. As regards this clonotype: Its antigen is currently unknown.

This TCR derives from a girl between 10 and 17 years old with multiple sclerosis. The chain uses TRBV9 and TRBJ2-5, with D unclear. Source material: blood. The CDR3 DNA reads TGTGCCAGCAGCGTAGGGGCAGACCAAGAGACCCAGTACTTC. Its protein product is CASSVGADQETQYF.